Each of the 24 T cell receptor beta chains below was sequenced from the same sample in a study of siplizumab effects on memory and regulatory T cells. This table comes from immunoSEQ multiplex PCR, and its TCRdb copy is limited to in-frame clones, with some not included. Altogether some 46,000 clones are present, 93% being singletons, with the ten largest covering 17%. Sequencing used CD8+ T cells sorted from blood. These receptors all stem from a human donor in good health.

CDR3 sequence (DNA): TGTGCCAGCAGCCCGGGGACAGGGAGCAATGAGCAGTTCTTC. Encoded protein: CASSPGTGSNEQFF. The chain carries TRBV7-3 and TRBJ2-1; 9 bases fit TRBD1. Looked up from germline, CDR1 is SGHTA and CDR2 is FQGTGA. Trimming removed 5 bases from V and 6 bases from J; junction bases left unmatched: 5. The CDR3 runs to 14 residues.

This clone was seen a single time. The rearrangement uses TRBV2 and TRBJ2-4; D unclear. The germline gives CDR1 SNHLY, CDR2 FYNNEI. This CDR3 has 16 amino acids. V was trimmed by 6 bases and J by 0 bases, leaving 15 bases between them. CDR3 nucleotide sequence: TGTGCCAGCAGGGAAACTATTAGTGGAGCCAAAAACATTCAGTACTTC. Residues: CASRETISGAKNIQYF.

The chain employs TRBV28 and TRBJ2-1, with D tentatively TRBD2 (6 bases). The germline V and J ends were trimmed by 4 bases and 10 bases, with 23 bases remaining between them. Looked up from germline, CDR1 is MDHEN and CDR2 is SYDVKM. This CDR3 contains 16 residues. CDR3 sequence (DNA): TGTGCCAGCAGTTCCCCTTGGAACAATTATGGAGGGGAGCAGTTCTTC. Translating it yields CASSSPWNNYGGEQFF.

This chain links TRBV9 with TRBJ2-4, with D perhaps TRBD1 or TRBD2 (5 bases each). Germline lookup yields CDR1 SGDLS and CDR2 YYNGEE. The length of the CDR3 is 14 residues. Trimming left V 3 bases short and J 9 bases short, with 16 bases between. The CDR3: CASSEGPGGGIQYF. The CDR3 nucleotides are TGTGCCAGCAGCGAGGGGCCCGGAGGAGGCATTCAGTACTTC. Full variable domain (rest looked up from reference TRBV9 and TRBJ2-4): DSGVTQTPKHLITATGQRVTLRCSPRSGDLSVYWYQQSLDQGLQFLIQYYNGEERAKGNILERFSAQQFPDLHSELNLSSLELGDSALYFCASSEGPGGGIQYFGAGTRLSVL.

V and J are TRBV5-1 and TRBJ2-3; D is possibly TRBD2 (6 bases). CDR3 length equals 15 residues. V lost 3 bases and J lost 3, with 14 bases in between. Germline loops: CDR1 SGHRS, CDR2 YFSETQ. The CDR3 loop reads CASSYPSSETDTQYF. The CDR3 bases are TGCGCCAGCAGCTACCCCTCTAGCGAGACAGATACGCAGTATTTT.

The chain is built from TRBV7-9 and TRBJ2-7; D remains ambiguous. The CDR3 has 13 amino acids. Trimming removed 1 base from V and 3 bases from J, with 7 bases in between. Germline V gene sequence: CDR1 SEHNR, CDR2 FQNEAQ (reference sequence). CDR3 sequence: CASSLGASYEQYF. CDR3 sequence (DNA): TGTGCCAGCAGCTTAGGGGCTAGCTACGAGCAGTACTTC.

The chain couples TRBV11-3 to TRBJ2-3; maybe TRBD2 (7 bases). Germline V CDR1 and CDR2: SGHNT, YENEEA. With 5 bases removed from V and 4 bases from J, the gap between germline ends came to 19 bases. The CDR3 runs to 16 residues. The CDR3 reads CASSKGGLSIADTQYF. The CDR3 DNA sequence: TGTGCCAGCAGCAAGGGGGGGTTGAGTATCGCAGATACGCAGTATTTT.

This chain connects TRBV5-5 to TRBJ2-6; 7 nucleotides match TRBD1. The CDR3 loop spans 16 amino acids. Germline lookup yields CDR1 SGHKS and CDR2 YYEKEE (reference sequence). The J segment lost 2 bases and the V segment lost 3 bases, leaving 5 bases of the junction unmatched. As DNA, the CDR3 is TGTGCCAGCAGCTCAAACAGGGGAACTGGGGCCAACGTCCTGACTTTC. Protein product: CASSSNRGTGANVLTF.

The genes are TRBV11-2 and TRBJ2-1; the D call may be TRBD1 or TRBD2 (7 bases each). V was pared by 4 bases and J by 8 bases, with 21 bases between. This CDR3 has 16 amino acids. Per the germline V gene, CDR1 is SGHAT and CDR2 is FQNNGV. CDR3: CASSSHKGEGADEQFF. CDR3 DNA sequence: TGTGCCAGCAGCTCCCATAAGGGGGAGGGGGCCGATGAGCAGTTCTTC.

The V call is TRBV5-1, the J call TRBJ2-1, with TRBD2 matching 14 bases. The CDR3 has 17 residues. V was clipped by 4 bases and J by 8 bases; unmatched bases: 11. Per germline, CDR1 SGHRS and CDR2 YFSETQ. The CDR3 nucleotides are TGCGCCAGCAGCGTACTCTATCCGGGACTAGCGGGAGATGAGCAGTTCTTC. This sequence encodes CASSVLYPGLAGDEQFF.

The chain employs TRBV5-1 and TRBJ2-1, with D perhaps TRBD1 (6 bases). Trimming left V 1 base short and J 6 bases short, with 14 bases between. Germline V gives CDR1 SGHRS, CDR2 YFSETQ. This CDR3 has 15 amino acids. CDR3 residues: CASSLPRTDRNEQFF. CDR3 DNA sequence: TGCGCCAGCAGCTTGCCCAGGACAGATCGCAATGAGCAGTTCTTC.

This clone was counted only a few times. V gene TRBV29-1 combines with J gene TRBJ1-2; D is perhaps TRBD1 (5 bases). CDR1 and CDR2 (germline): SQVTM, ANQGSEA. This CDR3 region has 14 residues. V lost 8 bases, J lost 10 bases, and 26 bases lay in between. As DNA, the CDR3 is TGCAGCTCGACCCCAGGGAGCGAGCGGGTCGACTACACCTTC. This gives the protein CSSTPGSERVDYTF.

The chain joins TRBV28 to TRBJ2-7; D uncertain. Germline CDR1 is MDHEN and CDR2 is SYDVKM. Trimming shortened V by 3 bases and J by 2 bases, and 11 bases separated the two germline ends. The CDR3 consists of 14 residues. Here the CDR3 reads CASSFAGATYEQYF. CDR3 nucleotide sequence: TGTGCCAGCAGTTTCGCAGGAGCGACCTACGAGCAGTACTTC. The full variable domain, in which reference TRBV28 and TRBJ2-7 provide the parts outside the CDR3, is DVKVTQSSRYLVKRTGEKVFLECVQDMDHENMFWYRQDPGLGLRLIYFSYDVKMKEKGDIPEGYSVSREKKERFSLILESASTNQTSMYLCASSFAGATYEQYFGPGTRLTVT.

V is TRBV27 and J is TRBJ1-2; D is possibly TRBD1 (5 bases). CDR3 size: 11 residues. Trimming cost V 11 bases and J 3 bases, with 10 bases left between them. CDR1 MNHEY and CDR2 SMNVEV come from the germline V gene (reference sequence). The CDR3: CAARGYYGYTF. The CDR3 DNA follows: TGTGCCGCACGGGGGTACTATGGCTACACCTTC.

The CDR3 bases are TGTGCCAGCAGCTACCCGGACCTCAGCAGCTATGGCTACACCTTC. It translates to CASSYPDLSSYGYTF. This chain uses TRBV4-2 with TRBJ1-2; D gene ambiguous. This CDR3 region has 15 residues. CDR1 and CDR2 from the germline V gene are LGHNA and YNFKEQ. V was pared by 5 bases and J by 4 bases, with 17 bases between.

The CDR3 region is CASSIRASYEQYF. Written as DNA, the CDR3 is TGTGCCAGCAGCATCAGGGCCTCCTACGAGCAGTACTTC. V usage is TRBV11-2 and J usage is TRBJ2-7; D possibly corresponds to TRBD1 (5 bases). The CDR3 has 13 amino acids. With 5 bases removed from V and 0 bases from J, the gap between germline ends came to 8 bases. The V gene's germline CDR1 is SGHAT and CDR2 FQNNGV.

CDR3 in amino acids: CASSLGLRGLAGGQETQYF. DNA of the CDR3: TGTGCCAGCAGCTTAGGGCTTAGGGGACTAGCGGGAGGACAAGAGACCCAGTACTTC. This chain connects TRBV7-3 to TRBJ2-5, with TRBD2 matching over 15 bases. The V and J ends lost 2 bases and 2 bases, in that order; junction bases with no gene match: 9. The germline gives CDR1 SGHTA, CDR2 FQGTGA. The CDR3 loop spans 19 amino acids.

The chain employs TRBV28 and TRBJ2-7; D gene ambiguous. CDR3 length equals 16 residues. Germline values: CDR1 MDHEN, CDR2 SYDVKM. Trimming cost V 3 bases and J 4 bases, with 19 bases left between them. CDR3: CASSFDEALGSYEQYF. The CDR3 DNA reads TGTGCCAGCAGTTTTGATGAAGCCCTGGGCTCTTACGAGCAGTACTTC.

V and J are TRBV9 and TRBJ1-2; no firm D call. The CDR3 consists of 16 residues. Trimming shortened V by 0 bases and J by 5 bases, and 17 bases separated the two germline ends. The germline gives CDR1 SGDLS, CDR2 YYNGEE. The CDR3 nucleotides read TGTGCCAGCAGCGTAGTCACGGGCCGGGGAGCGTATGGCTACACCTTC. It encodes CASSVVTGRGAYGYTF.

The chain employs TRBV28 and TRBJ2-2; 9 bases are shared with TRBD2. Looked up from germline, CDR1 is MDHEN and CDR2 is SYDVKM. The CDR3 has 16 residues. The J segment lost 5 bases and the V segment lost 6 bases, leaving 10 bases of the junction unmatched. The CDR3 DNA follows: TGTGCCAGCAGCCCGAAGGGACTAGCCTTTACCGGGGAGCTGTTTTTT. This translates into CASSPKGLAFTGELFF.

V and J are TRBV10-3 and TRBJ1-4; TRBD1 might be the D (5 bases). V was clipped by 3 bases and J by 6 bases, with 14 bases between them. There are 15 residues in the CDR3. The V gene's germline CDR1 is ENHRY and CDR2 SYGVKD. The CDR3 sequence is CAISELEGMDEKLFF. Here the CDR3 DNA reads TGTGCCATCAGTGAACTTGAGGGGATGGATGAAAAACTGTTTTTT.

The chain carries TRBV27 and TRBJ1-5; no firm D call. Trimming took 1 base from V and 0 from J, leaving 16 bases between them. The germline V gene has CDR1 MNHEY and CDR2 SMNVEV (reference sequence). CDR3 length equals 18 residues. The CDR3 sequence: CASSLLGPGAYSNQPQHF. DNA for the CDR3: TGTGCCAGCAGTTTATTGGGCCCCGGCGCGTATAGCAATCAGCCCCAGCATTTT.

This chain uses TRBV5-4 with TRBJ2-5; 10 bases fit TRBD2. TRBJ2-7 matches the DNA end more closely, so the J call is doubtful. The CDR3 contains 15 residues. Germline V gene sequence: CDR1 SGHNT, CDR2 YYREEE (reference sequence). The CDR3 protein is CASSLVLAGVSEQYF. In nucleotides, the CDR3 is TGTGCCAGCAGCTTGGTTCTAGCGGGAGTTAGCGAGCAGTACTTC.

The rearrangement uses TRBV29-1 and TRBJ2-3; no firm D call. CDR3 length equals 14 residues. Germline V gene sequence: CDR1 SQVTM, CDR2 ANQGSEA. V dropped 4 bases and J dropped 2 bases, with 13 bases sitting between them. The CDR3 spells CSVVGLQNTDTQYF. The CDR3 DNA reads TGCAGCGTTGTCGGGCTACAGAACACAGATACGCAGTATTTT.